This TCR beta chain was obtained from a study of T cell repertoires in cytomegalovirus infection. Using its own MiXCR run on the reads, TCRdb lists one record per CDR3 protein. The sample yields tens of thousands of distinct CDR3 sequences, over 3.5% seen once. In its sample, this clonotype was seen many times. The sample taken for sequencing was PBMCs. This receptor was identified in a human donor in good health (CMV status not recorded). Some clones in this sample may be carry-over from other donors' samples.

CDR3 nucleotides: TGTGCCAGCAGCTGGGGGGTAGAAACCGGGGAGCTGTTTTTT. Its protein product is CASSWGVETGELFF. The genes are TRBV7-2 and TRBJ2-2, with D maybe TRBD2 (6 bases). The CDR3 is 14 residues long. Germline CDR1 and CDR2: SGHTA and FQGNSA. The germline V and J ends were trimmed by 4 bases and 5 bases, with 11 bases remaining between them.